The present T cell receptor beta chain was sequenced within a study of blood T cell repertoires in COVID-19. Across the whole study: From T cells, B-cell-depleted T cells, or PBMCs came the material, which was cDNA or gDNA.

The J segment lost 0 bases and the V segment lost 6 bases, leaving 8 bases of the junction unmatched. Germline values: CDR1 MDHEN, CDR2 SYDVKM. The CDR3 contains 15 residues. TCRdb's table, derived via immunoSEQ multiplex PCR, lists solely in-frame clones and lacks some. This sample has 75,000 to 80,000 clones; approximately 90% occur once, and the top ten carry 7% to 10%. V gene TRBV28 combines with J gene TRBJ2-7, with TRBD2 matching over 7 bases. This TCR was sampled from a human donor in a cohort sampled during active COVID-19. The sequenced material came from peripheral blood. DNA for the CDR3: TGTGCCAGCAGGACTTCTAGCGGATTCTCCTACGAGCAGTACTTC. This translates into CASRTSSGFSYEQYF. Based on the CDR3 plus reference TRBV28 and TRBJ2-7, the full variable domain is DVKVTQSSRYLVKRTGEKVFLECVQDMDHENMFWYRQDPGLGLRLIYFSYDVKMKEKGDIPEGYSVSREKKERFSLILESASTNQTSMYLCASRTSSGFSYEQYFGPGTRLTVT.